Listed below are T cell receptor beta chains from one sample, sequenced in a study of regulatory T cells. The assay was immunoSEQ multiplex PCR, and TCRdb's table has in-frame clones only and misses some. The sample holds tens of thousands of clones, about 88% seen once. Sequenced input: conventional CD4+ T cells sorted from blood. These receptors all come from a child aged 5-17 years with CD3G deficiency. The CDR3 runs from the conserved cysteine through the conserved F or W. The D gene is left open where the match is weak. Clone size is not always given. Where it is, it says once, few, many or a class for expanded clones.

V gene: TRBV10-3
clone size: -
D gene: -
J gene: TRBJ2-7
CDR3 DNA: TGTGCCATCAGTGTGTACGGGGGCGCCGAGCAGTACTTC
CDR3 protein: CAISVYGGAEQYF

V gene: TRBV28
clone size: -
D gene: TRBD2
J gene: TRBJ2-1
CDR3 DNA: TGTGCCAGCAGTTCTCCCCCCGGGACTAGCTCCTACAATGAGCAGTTCTTC
CDR3 protein: CASSSPPGTSSYNEQFF

V gene: TRBV19
clone size: -
D gene: TRBD2
J gene: TRBJ2-2
CDR3 DNA: TGTGCCAGTAGTACCGGACTAGCGGGACGGGGCGGGGAGCTGTTTTTT
CDR3 protein: CASSTGLAGRGGELFF

V gene: TRBV12-5
clone size: -
D gene: TRBD2
J gene: TRBJ2-3
CDR3 DNA: TGTGCTAGTGGTTCCCGGCCTAACGGGGGGGGGAATACGCAGTATTTT
CDR3 protein: CASGSRPNGGGNTQYF

V gene: TRBV6-6
clone size: -
D gene: -
J gene: TRBJ2-5
CDR3 DNA: TGTGCCAGCAGTTACATGGGGGCAGGGGAGACCCAGTACTTC
CDR3 protein: CASSYMGAGETQYF

V gene: TRBV19
clone size: -
D gene: TRBD2
J gene: TRBJ2-1
CDR3 DNA: TGTGCCAGTAGTGGGGGGACTAGCGGGAGTAATGAGCAGTTCTTC
CDR3 protein: CASSGGTSGSNEQFF

V gene: TRBV7-8
clone size: few
D gene: TRBD2
J gene: TRBJ2-3
CDR3 DNA: TGTGCCAGCAGCTTAGGACTAGCGAACACAGATACGCAGTATTTT
CDR3 protein: CASSLGLANTDTQYF

V gene: TRBV28
clone size: -
D gene: -
J gene: TRBJ1-2
CDR3 DNA: TGTGCCAGCACCAAAGCGGGGACACGTAGTTATGGCTACACCTTC
CDR3 protein: CASTKAGTRSYGYTF

V gene: TRBV5-1
clone size: -
D gene: TRBD2
J gene: TRBJ2-2
CDR3 DNA: TGCGCCAGCAGCTCTAGCGGGACGAACACCGGGGAGCTGTTTTTT
CDR3 protein: CASSSSGTNTGELFF

V gene: TRBV7-6
clone size: -
D gene: -
J gene: TRBJ2-3
CDR3 DNA: TGTGCCAGCAGCTCAGGGTACACAGATACGCAGTATTTT
CDR3 protein: CASSSGYTDTQYF

V gene: TRBV28
clone size: -
D gene: -
J gene: TRBJ2-7
CDR3 DNA: TGTGCCAGCAGCCCACGGGCCTTCCTCCGCATCTACGAGCAGTACTTC
CDR3 protein: CASSPRAFLRIYEQYF

V gene: TRBV5-1
clone size: once
D gene: TRBD1
J gene: TRBJ2-3
CDR3 DNA: TGCGCCAGCAGCACGACGGGACAGGGGACAGATACGCAGTATTTT
CDR3 protein: CASSTTGQGTDTQYF

V gene: TRBV7-9
clone size: -
D gene: -
J gene: TRBJ2-6
CDR3 DNA: TGTGCCAGCAGCTTCTGGGGGCGTGGGGCCAACGTCCTGACTTTC
CDR3 protein: CASSFWGRGANVLTF

V gene: TRBV5-1
clone size: -
D gene: TRBD2
J gene: TRBJ2-1
CDR3 DNA: TGCGCCAGCAGCTTAGACGGGAGGGTGGATGAGCAGTTCTTC
CDR3 protein: CASSLDGRVDEQFF

V gene: TRBV7-8
clone size: -
D gene: -
J gene: TRBJ1-5
CDR3 DNA: TGTGCCAGCAGCTTACAGGGAGGGCAGCCCCAGCATTTT
CDR3 protein: CASSLQGGQPQHF

V gene: TRBV6-1
clone size: -
D gene: -
J gene: TRBJ1-2
CDR3 DNA: TGTGCCAGCAGTAATAACTATGGCTACACCTTC
CDR3 protein: CASSNNYGYTF

V gene: TRBV19
clone size: -
D gene: -
J gene: TRBJ2-2
CDR3 DNA: TGTGCCAGTCAGAGTGGCGGAGGGCCTCTCACCGGGGAGCTGTTTTTT
CDR3 protein: CASQSGGGPLTGELFF

V gene: TRBV28
clone size: -
D gene: -
J gene: TRBJ2-7
CDR3 DNA: TGTGCCAGCAGTTTAGCCAGCCTTCGGTTCATGTACTTC
CDR3 protein: CASSLASLRFMYF

V gene: TRBV28
clone size: medium-sized
D gene: -
J gene: TRBJ1-5
CDR3 DNA: TGTGCCAGCAGGGATCCCCAGTACCGCAATCAGCCCCAGCATTTT
CDR3 protein: CASRDPQYRNQPQHF

V gene: TRBV28
clone size: -
D gene: TRBD2
J gene: TRBJ2-1
CDR3 DNA: TGTGCCAGCAAAGGCCGGACTAGGTTTAATGAGCAGTTCTTC
CDR3 protein: CASKGRTRFNEQFF

V gene: TRBV28
clone size: -
D gene: TRBD1
J gene: TRBJ2-3
CDR3 DNA: TGTGCCAGCAGTCGTACCGGGACAGTGAGCACAGATACGCAGTATTTT
CDR3 protein: CASSRTGTVSTDTQYF

V gene: TRBV25-1
clone size: -
D gene: TRBD2
J gene: TRBJ2-5
CDR3 DNA: TGTGCCAGCAGTGAAAGAGGGTCTAGCGGGGAAGAGACCCAGTACTTC
CDR3 protein: CASSERGSSGEETQYF

V gene: TRBV18
clone size: -
D gene: -
J gene: TRBJ2-5
CDR3 DNA: TGTGCCAGCTCAGCTAACCTTCAAGAGACCCAGTACTTC
CDR3 protein: CASSANLQETQYF

V gene: TRBV10-2
clone size: -
D gene: TRBD2
J gene: TRBJ2-1
CDR3 DNA: TGCGCCAGCAGGGAAGCGGGAGGGCGGGGTGAGCAGTTCTTC
CDR3 protein: CASREAGGRGEQFF

V gene: TRBV28
clone size: -
D gene: TRBD1
J gene: TRBJ1-2
CDR3 DNA: TGTGCCAGCGAGGGGGCCCATAACTATGGCTACACCTTC
CDR3 protein: CASEGAHNYGYTF

V gene: TRBV28
clone size: -
D gene: -
J gene: TRBJ2-7
CDR3 DNA: TGTGCCAGCAGTAGGTCCGGACGCTACGAGCAGTACTTC
CDR3 protein: CASSRSGRYEQYF

V gene: TRBV27
clone size: -
D gene: -
J gene: TRBJ2-7
CDR3 DNA: TGTGCCAGCTCCCCGTTGGGGGGCCACGAGCAGTACTTC
CDR3 protein: CASSPLGGHEQYF

V gene: TRBV6-1
clone size: -
D gene: -
J gene: TRBJ1-1
CDR3 DNA: TGTGCCAGCAGTGTGGGGGGGTGGGGCATGACTGAAGCTTTCTTT
CDR3 protein: CASSVGGWGMTEAFF

V gene: TRBV5-1
clone size: few
D gene: TRBD2
J gene: TRBJ2-1
CDR3 DNA: TGCGCCAGCAGCTTGGCTCAACCGGGACTAGCTGGAAATGAGCAGTTCTTC
CDR3 protein: CASSLAQPGLAGNEQFF

V gene: TRBV18
clone size: -
D gene: -
J gene: TRBJ2-5
CDR3 DNA: TGTGCCAGCTCCCGTGGACAGCAAGAGACCCAGTACTTC
CDR3 protein: CASSRGQQETQYF